The present TCR beta chain was sequenced within a study of T cells after yellow fever vaccination (dated by TCRdb to between 2019 and 2020). About the full investigation: The SMART-Seq v4 Ultra Low Input RNA kit was used to prepare libraries from fractions with low cell numbers. Bulk TCR alpha and beta repertoires were sequenced longitudinally to track T-cell clones before and after primary and booster YFV17D yellow fever vaccination. The cohort comprised two healthy male donors, one aged 18 to 30 and one aged 30 to 40 years. Blood samples were taken at several timepoints before and after primary and secondary immunization, and bulk PBMC replicates and cell subsets were isolated. Results the study describes overall, beyond this receptor: A small fraction of clonotypes appeared in both the CD4 and CD8 compartments, likely as a result of convergent recombination. Most clones expanded after primary vaccination were re-detected after the booster (almost 98% of CD4 and around nine tenths of CD8), suggesting broad memory maintenance. Computational filtering was required because FACS-sorted repertoires could contain abundant contaminating clonotypes from the bulk population. Only a couple of donors were included in the study, so the extent to which the findings can be generalized is limited. The secondary T-cell response was found to be weaker but faster than the primary response, with a peak reached on day 5 rather than on day 15.

The treatment or condition label, read with the paper, signifies: live attenuated yellow fever vaccine strain. PBMCs were isolated from peripheral blood using a standard Ficoll-Paque protocol. Dynabeads CD4 and CD8 positive selection kits were used to isolate the CD4 and CD8 T-cell fractions. TriZol was used to extract RNA from bulk PBMCs, CD4 and CD8 fractions, and dextramer-positive and dextramer-negative fractions. As to this clonotype: Its antigen has not been determined. Per-nucleotide qualities are absent, and no much larger clonotype sits a single base away.

There are 11 amino acids in the CDR3, from cysteine to phenylalanine inclusive. Left in the record is the CDR3 DNA by itself, 33 bases read in frame from the first base. CDR1 and CDR2 were assigned from the germline V gene as SGHVS and FNYEAQ. V drops 5 bases and J drops 4 bases, leaving 6 bases in between. This sample was sequenced with an Illumina NovaSeq 6000. Synthesis of TCR cDNA relied on 5'RACE template switching, a step that introduced a universal primer site along with unique molecular identifiers. Priming of cDNA synthesis was performed from both the TCR alpha and TCR beta constant segments. Two PCR steps were used to amplify libraries, with sample barcodes and sequencing adapters being added in the second step. Sequencing of libraries was done on Illumina HiSeq 2500 (2x100 bp) or NovaSeq (2x150 bp). The study's own analysis went as follows. MIGEC was used to demultiplex reads and collapse the reads into UMI consensus sequences, and MiXCR was used for V(D)J alignment. Vaccine-responding clonotypes were defined with edgeR using replicate PBMC samples, requiring FDR below 0.01 and a log2 fold change above 5 up to day 15. Each bulk clonotype was labeled CD4 or CD8 based on which sequenced repertoire, CD4 or CD8, contained the clonotype at higher abundance. TCRdb handled the public reads itself, with Q25 trimming in fastp and clone calling in MiXCR, and kept productive beta chains. Rows merge per CDR3 protein into single entries with the most common DNA and genes. The V and J calls and clone size are TCRdb's, not the authors'. Recorded for this sample are some 170,000 distinct CDR3 sequences; 9.3% of them occurred a single time. Roughly 33% of the sample goes to the ten largest clones.

This sequence originates from a man younger than 30 who received the YFV17D yellow fever vaccine. This specimen was CD8+ T cells sorted from PBMCs, taken 45 days after the yellow fever booster vaccination. This chain joins TRBV7-6 to TRBJ2-7, with no reliable assignment of the D segment. Here the CDR3 is given as CASSNGYEQYF. Read as DNA, the sequence is TGTGCCAGCAGCAATGGGTACGAGCAGTACTTC.